This TCR beta chain was captured in a study of shared clonotypes between healthy human individuals. Several immunoSEQ 96-well plates shared each subset's DNA, each plate a replicate. Method: immunoSEQ multiplex PCR; TCRdb's copy keeps in-frame clones and lacks some. The table includes 630,000 or so clones, 98% detected once. CDR1 is GTSNPN and CDR2 is SVGIG in the germline V gene (reference sequence). Trimming shortened V by 6 bases and J by 0 bases, and 3 bases separated the two germline ends. The CDR3 contains 11 residues. Positive CCR7 selection of CD45RO-negative cells yielded the naive CD8 cells, and terminally differentiated effector memory CD45RA+ cells were excluded.

This sequence joins TRBV30 and TRBJ2-1; D not certain. The TCR sequence derives from a man aged 25-45 years in good health. The sample taken for sequencing was naive CD8+ T cells sorted from blood. The CDR3 DNA is TGTGCCTGTTGCTCCTACAATGAGCAGTTCTTC. Amino acids: CACCSYNEQFF.